This TCR beta chain was captured in a study of shared clonotypes between healthy human individuals. The study, taken as a whole, reports: Across subsets, estimated richness was generally greater for naive than for memory populations.

The assay was immunoSEQ multiplex PCR, and TCRdb's table has in-frame clones only and misses some. This sample has more than 2 million clones, with over 85% found just once. Naive CD8 cells comprised CD45RO-negative, CCR7-positively selected cells, excluding terminally differentiated effector memory CD45RA+ cells. Comments on this clone: What it binds is not known.

The length of the CDR3 is 11 residues. V lost 9 bases to trimming and J lost 4 bases, with 9 bases between them. CDR1 MDHEN and CDR2 SYDVKM come from the germline V gene. The chain carries TRBV28 and TRBJ1-1; D unresolved. The sample taken for sequencing was naive CD8+ T cells from PBMCs. The TCR comes from a man between 18 and 29 years old in good health. Some clones in this sample may be carry-over from other donors' samples. CDR3 bases: TGTGCCAGTTCCCCGACCACTGAAGCTTTCTTT. It encodes CASSPTTEAFF.